Listed below are T cell receptor beta chains from one sample, sequenced in a study of blood T cell repertoires in COVID-19. Clones were sequenced by immunoSEQ multiplex PCR, and TCRdb holds only the in-frame ones, with some missing. The sample has about 140,000 clones; about four fifths are singletons. The sequenced sample was peripheral blood. Receptor source: a human donor in a cohort sampled during active COVID-19. The CDR3 runs from the conserved cysteine through the conserved F or W. The D gene is left open where the match is weak. The size entry is marked missing in some rows and otherwise reads once, few, many or a size class.

size	J	D	V	CDR3	DNA
NA	TRBJ2-1	TRBD1	TRBV29-1	CSVPGQGLVTEQFF	TGCAGCGTTCCGGGACAGGGCCTTGTCACTGAGCAGTTCTTC
NA	TRBJ2-3	TRBD1	TRBV6-1	CASSDPGQGPDTQYF	TGTGCCAGCAGTGACCCGGGACAGGGCCCAGATACGCAGTATTTT
NA	TRBJ2-7	NA	TRBV6-4	CASSETYEFAEQYF	TGTGCCAGCAGCGAGACATACGAGTTCGCCGAGCAGTACTTC
NA	TRBJ1-2	NA	TRBV23-1	CASSQSDYGYTF	TGCGCCAGCAGTCAATCCGACTATGGCTACACCTTC
NA	TRBJ2-1	TRBD2	TRBV7-2	CASSPTSGGAGEQFF	TGTGCCAGCAGCCCGACTAGCGGGGGGGCGGGTGAGCAGTTCTTC
NA	TRBJ1-1	TRBD1	TRBV6-5	CASSFRRTGWDEAFF	TGTGCCAGCAGTTTCCGACGGACAGGGTGGGATGAAGCTTTCTTT
NA	TRBJ1-2	NA	TRBV5-4	CASSLVGQLYGYTF	TGTGCCAGCAGCTTGGTCGGACAGCTATATGGCTACACCTTC
once	TRBJ2-7	TRBD1	TRBV5-1	CASSFGDRVMDYEQYF	TGCGCCAGCAGCTTCGGCGACAGGGTAATGGATTACGAGCAGTACTTC
once	TRBJ2-3	TRBD2	TRBV6-4	CASSHENVAGVDTQYF	TGTGCCAGCAGCCACGAAAACGTAGCGGGGGTTGATACGCAGTATTTT
NA	TRBJ1-2	NA	TRBV18	CASSPMAGSDYGYTF	TGTGCCAGCTCACCAATGGCAGGGTCGGACTATGGCTACACCTTC
NA	TRBJ1-3	TRBD1	TRBV10-3	CAISLGRGTGNTIYF	TGTGCCATCAGTCTGGGCAGGGGGACTGGAAACACCATATATTTT